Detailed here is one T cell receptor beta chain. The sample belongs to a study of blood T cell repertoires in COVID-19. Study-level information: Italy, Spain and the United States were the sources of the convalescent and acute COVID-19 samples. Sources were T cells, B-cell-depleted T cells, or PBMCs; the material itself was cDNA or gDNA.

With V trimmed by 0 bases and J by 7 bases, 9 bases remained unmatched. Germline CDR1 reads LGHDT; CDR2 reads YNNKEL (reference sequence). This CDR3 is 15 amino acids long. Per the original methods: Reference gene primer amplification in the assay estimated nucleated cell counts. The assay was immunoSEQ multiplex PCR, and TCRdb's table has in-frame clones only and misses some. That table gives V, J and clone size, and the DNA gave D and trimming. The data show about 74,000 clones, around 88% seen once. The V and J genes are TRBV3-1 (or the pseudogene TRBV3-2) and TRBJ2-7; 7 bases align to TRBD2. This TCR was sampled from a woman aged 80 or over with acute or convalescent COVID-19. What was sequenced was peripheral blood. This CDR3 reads CASSQDRQGGREQYF. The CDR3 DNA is TGTGCCAGCAGCCAAGATCGCCAGGGAGGGCGAGAGCAGTACTTC.